Below, one TCR beta chain is given with its context. The antigen remains undetermined. TCRdb redid the calling of the reads with MiXCR, one entry per CDR3 protein. This repertoire shows around 100,000 distinct CDR3 sequences, over 9.5% found once; its top ten account for around a third. These data are taken from a study of T cell repertoires in cytomegalovirus infection. Study background: It can be stated that public TCR beta signatures indicated CMV infection as well as a matching HLA type.

Study-level points and caveats: It was HLA-C-restricted CMV-specific TCR beta clonotypes that dominated the response ex vivo. Cumulative frequency of public TCR beta families picked out carriers of CMV plus the relevant HLA.

The trim removed 5 bases at V and 2 bases at J, leaving 8 bases unmatched. The CDR3 spans 16 residues. The gene calls are TRBV12-3 or TRBV12-4 and TRBJ2-3; 9 bases fit TRBD1. The sequence was collected from a human donor in good health (CMV status not recorded). Some clones in this sample may be carry-over from other donors' samples. The sample taken for sequencing was PBMCs, sequenced either directly or after in vitro stimulation (not recorded which). The CDR3: CASSPTGTGHTDTQYF. The CDR3 coding sequence is TGTGCCAGCAGTCCTACCGGGACAGGGCACACAGATACGCAGTATTTT.